This T cell receptor (beta chain) comes out of a study of shared clonotypes between healthy human individuals. Findings and limits, study-wide: Some clonotypes were shared by all four sorted-subset donors, while others were not shared. The non-shared ones had lower generation probabilities than the shared ones. Sampling was confined to blood; repertoires within tissues likely differ. Even with large depth, rarefaction showed that sorted-subset sequencing was incomplete.

As to this clone: As yet, its antigen is unknown.

200 ng DNA, about 33,000 T cell genomes, went into each sorted-subset replicate PCR. The assay was immunoSEQ multiplex PCR, and TCRdb's table has in-frame clones only and misses some. In the table there are approximately 2.4 million clones, nearly 97% of which are singletons. Deletions cut 2 bases from V and 5 bases from J, with 14 bases between. The CDR3 is made up of 14 amino acids. Looked up from germline, CDR1 is SGHRS and CDR2 is YFSETQ. This TCR came from a man in his late teens or twenties in good health. V and J are TRBV5-1 and TRBJ2-7; unclear D gene. Sequenced input: naive CD4+ T cells sorted from blood. Subset noted: CD45RA+ positively selected. The CDR3 spells CASSFDGPPDEQYF. The CDR3 region has the DNA TGCGCCAGCAGCTTTGATGGACCCCCCGACGAGCAGTACTTC.